This TCR beta chain is drawn from a study of shared clonotypes between healthy human individuals. Assay used: immunoSEQ multiplex PCR; TCRdb lists only in-frame clones, some missing. The top ten clones hold approximately 0.41% of a sample with about 2.3 million clones, 85% to 95% of them seen once. Germline V gives CDR1 KGHSH, CDR2 LQKENI. This CDR3 region has 13 residues. Trimming removed 3 bases from V and 7 bases from J, with 12 bases in between. This TCR came from a man younger than 35 in good health. Some clones in this sample may be carry-over from other donors' samples. The rearrangement links TRBV18 to TRBJ1-1; tentatively, D is TRBD1 (5 bases). Sample: naive CD4+ T cells from PBMCs. Subset of the sample: CD45RA+ positively selected. CDR3 coding DNA: TGTGCCAGCTCACCGGCCAGGGCTGGTGAAGCTTTCTTT. As protein: CASSPARAGEAFF.